The 21 T cell receptor beta chains reported below all come from one sample, sequenced in a study of T cell responses to AZD1222 COVID-19 vaccine listed by TCRdb under 2021. According to the study, the label for this sample's time point signals: about 28 days (+/-7) after the second vaccine dose. The method was the immunoSEQ multiplex PCR assay. TCRdb stores this immuneACCESS table with in-frame sequences only. Part of the clones is absent; in the studies checked, under half of the shortfall reflects unresolved V genes, and no reason is known for the rest. This sample lists roughly 180,000 clones; 92% were detected once. The top ten constitute roughly 1.4% of the sample. The specimen was peripheral blood, collected 28 days after the second AZD1222 dose. The receptor set was obtained from an adult who received the AZD1222 COVID-19 vaccine.

This clone was seen a single time. The chain combines TRBV3-1 (or the pseudogene TRBV3-2) with TRBJ2-1; 10 bases match TRBD2. Germline CDR1 and CDR2: LGHDT and YNNKEL (reference sequence). The CDR3 runs to 14 residues. The J segment lost 3 bases and the V segment lost 8 bases, leaving 4 bases of the junction unmatched. The CDR3 reads CASALAGDYNEQFF. CDR3 in DNA: TGTGCCAGCGCCCTAGCGGGGGACTACAATGAGCAGTTCTTC.

The chain carries TRBV5-4 and TRBJ2-7; a weak D match, TRBD2 (6 bases). Per the germline V gene, CDR1 is SGHNT and CDR2 is YYREEE (reference sequence). This CDR3 is 15 amino acids long. Trimming took 1 base from V and 3 from J, leaving 14 bases between them. CDR3 bases: TGTGCCAGCAGCTTGCCCGGGGCGGGGATCTACGAGCAGTACTTC. Residues: CASSLPGAGIYEQYF. The full variable domain, its missing parts supplied by reference TRBV5-4 and TRBJ2-7, is ETGVTQSPTHLIKTRGQQVTLRCSSQSGHNTVSWYQQALGQGPQFIFQYYREEENGRGNFPPRFSGLQFPNYSSELNVNALELDDSALYLCASSLPGAGIYEQYFGPGTRLTVT.

The V and J genes are TRBV19 and TRBJ1-2; D gene unclear. V was clipped by 7 bases and J by 4 bases, with 13 bases between them. Germline V gene data show CDR1 as LNHDA and CDR2 as SQIVND (reference sequence). This CDR3 comprises 13 residues. The CDR3 sequence: CASTARLAYGYTF. CDR3 sequence (DNA): TGTGCCAGTACGGCCAGACTAGCCTATGGCTACACCTTC.

V usage is TRBV2 and J usage is TRBJ1-2, with D unresolved. The CDR3 length is 14 residues. CDR1 SNHLY and CDR2 FYNNEI come from the germline V gene. V was clipped by 1 base and J by 2 bases, with 8 bases between them. The CDR3 protein is CASSEEQLNYGYTF. DNA of the CDR3: TGTGCCAGCAGTGAAGAACAGCTAAACTATGGCTACACCTTC.

The chain recombines TRBV10-2 with TRBJ1-3; no firm D call. Deletions cut 0 bases from V and 0 bases from J, with 18 bases between. The CDR3 is 19 residues long. Per germline, CDR1 WSHSY and CDR2 SAAADI. The CDR3: CASSESISWRTSSGNTIYF. CDR3 in DNA: TGCGCCAGCAGTGAGTCGATAAGTTGGCGTACATCCTCTGGAAACACCATATATTTT.

V and J are TRBV5-5 and TRBJ1-1; no clear D gene. Trimming removed 0 bases from V and 2 bases from J, with 5 bases in between. Germline assignment: CDR1 SGHKS and CDR2 YYEKEE (reference sequence). The CDR3 extends over 13 amino acids. DNA for the CDR3: TGTGCCAGCAGCTTGGGGCGTAACACTGAAGCTTTCTTT. It codes for CASSLGRNTEAFF. Drawing the rest from reference TRBV5-5 and TRBJ1-1, the complete variable domain is DAGVTQSPTHLIKTRGQQVTLRCSPISGHKSVSWYQQVLGQGPQFIFQYYEKEERGRGNFPDRFSARQFPNYSSELNVNALLLGDSALYLCASSLGRNTEAFFGQGTRLTVV.

The V gene is TRBV9, the J gene TRBJ2-2; 7 bases line up with TRBD1. Germline V CDR1 and CDR2: SGDLS, YYNGEE. After removal of 3 bases from V and 0 bases from J, the junction contained 2 bases not matched to a gene. The CDR3 contains 15 residues. CDR3 sequence: CASSAGTANTGELFF. CDR3 coding DNA: TGTGCCAGCAGCGCAGGGACAGCGAACACCGGGGAGCTGTTTTTT.

The rearrangement joins TRBV19 to TRBJ1-4; D remains ambiguous. CDR1 LNHDA and CDR2 SQIVND come from the germline V gene (reference sequence). V shed 7 bases and J shed 0 bases, with 9 bases lying between them. The CDR3 length is 14 residues. The DNA for the CDR3 is TGTGCCAGTACCCGCACAGCAACTAATGAAAAACTGTTTTTT. Residues: CASTRTATNEKLFF.

For this clone: Germline is not matched at one junction end, which may reflect a read error. The chain carries TRBV7-7 and TRBJ2-7; weak D call: TRBD1 (5 bases). CDR1 is SSHAT and CDR2 is FNYEAQ in the germline V gene (reference sequence). The CDR3 extends over 16 amino acids. CDR3 region: CASSLPRQTATYEQYF. As DNA, the CDR3 is TGTGCTAGCAGCTTACCCCGCCAGACAGCTACCTACGAGCAGTACTTC.

This clone showed up just a few times. The chain is built from TRBV30 and TRBJ1-3, with 8 bases fitting TRBD1. V shed 5 bases, J shed 2 bases, and the junction held 14 bases outside the gene matches. CDR1 is GTSNPN and CDR2 is SVGIG in the germline V gene (reference sequence). The CDR3 is 17 amino acids. The chain's CDR3 is CAWGPRGQAWAGNTIYF. The DNA of the CDR3 is TGTGCCTGGGGGCCGAGGGGACAGGCTTGGGCTGGAAACACCATATATTTT.

The J gene is TRBJ2-1, the V gene TRBV13, with no clear D. Trimming pared 3 bases from V and 9 bases from J, leaving 12 bases between. Germline V gives CDR1 PRHDT, CDR2 FYEKMQ (reference sequence). The CDR3 runs to 13 residues. The CDR3 nucleotides read TGTGCCAGCAGCTTCCGAAATAAGACTGAGCAGTTCTTC. It specifies CASSFRNKTEQFF. Supplemented by reference TRBV13 and TRBJ2-1, the full variable domain reads AAGVIQSPRHLIKEKRETATLKCYPIPRHDTVYWYQQGPGQDPQFLISFYEKMQSDKGSIPDRFSAQQFSDYHSELNMSSLELGDSALYFCASSFRNKTEQFFGPGTRLTVL.

V is TRBV6-2 or TRBV6-3 and J is TRBJ2-7, with D possibly being TRBD2 (7 bases). The V gene lost 0 bases and the J gene lost 0 bases, with 12 bases spanning the gap. The CDR3 loop spans 16 amino acids. Per germline, CDR1 MNHEY and CDR2 SVGEGT. CDR3 nucleotides: TGTGCCAGCAGTTACTCTAGGGGGGGCGCCTCCTACGAGCAGTACTTC. It is translated as CASSYSRGGASYEQYF.

The rearrangement links TRBV20-1 to TRBJ1-6; D call uncertain. The V end was cut by 3 bases, the J end by 0 bases, with 18 bases between. CDR3 length equals 18 residues. Germline V gene lookup returns CDR1 DFQATT and CDR2 SNEGSKA (reference sequence). Here the CDR3 reads CSASLGSPGSSYNSPLHF. The DNA of the CDR3 is TGCAGTGCTAGTTTGGGCAGCCCGGGGAGCTCCTATAATTCACCCCTCCACTTT.

This clone was detected once. The V gene is TRBV20-1, the J gene TRBJ2-4, with D maybe TRBD1 (6 bases). Germline CDR1 is DFQATT and CDR2 is SNEGSKA (reference sequence). V dropped 4 bases and J dropped 1 base, with 8 bases sitting between them. This CDR3 has 13 amino acids. As DNA, the CDR3 is TGCAGTGCTATTGACAGGGCCAAAAACATTCAGTACTTC. Protein: CSAIDRAKNIQYF.

The chain recombines TRBV28 with TRBJ2-5, with a possible D match to TRBD2 (7 bases). Deletions cut 5 bases from V and 4 bases from J, with 26 bases between. Germline loops: CDR1 MDHEN, CDR2 SYDVKM. The CDR3 is made up of 18 amino acids. CDR3 residues: CASSPPFLGGGPLETQYF. CDR3 nucleotide sequence: TGTGCCAGCAGTCCACCGTTCCTAGGGGGAGGGCCGTTAGAGACCCAGTACTTC.

The rearrangement links TRBV11-1 to TRBJ1-1, with TRBD1 as a possible D gene (6 bases). Trimming stripped 5 bases from V and 6 bases from J, with 16 bases between. This CDR3 has 14 amino acids. Germline V gives CDR1 SGHAT, CDR2 FQDESV (reference sequence). This chain's CDR3 is CASSLFSGAAEAFF. The DNA for the CDR3 is TGTGCCAGCAGCCTTTTTTCGGGGGCGGCTGAAGCTTTCTTT.

The J gene is TRBJ1-5, the V gene TRBV6-6; TRBD1 aligns across 7 bases. Germline CDR1 is MNHNY and CDR2 is SVGAGI (reference sequence). Trimming took 5 bases from V and 0 from J; bases not matched to a gene: 4. The CDR3 totals 15 residues. DNA for the CDR3: TGTGCCAGCAGTGACAGGGATGGTAGCAATCAGCCCCAGCATTTT. Protein: CASSDRDGSNQPQHF.

The rearrangement uses TRBV5-4 and TRBJ2-1; D is ambiguous. The CDR3 runs 12 residues. Per germline, CDR1 SGHNT and CDR2 YYREEE (reference sequence). The ends were cut back, 0 bases at V and 6 bases at J, with 4 bases in the middle. CDR3 sequence reads: CASSLGSNEQFF. The CDR3 DNA sequence: TGTGCCAGCAGCTTGGGTAGCAATGAGCAGTTCTTC.

V is TRBV28 and J is TRBJ2-6; D unresolved. CDR1 and CDR2 from the germline V gene are MDHEN and SYDVKM. The CDR3 sequence is 17 residues long. Deletions cut 0 bases from V and 2 bases from J, with 11 bases between. The CDR3 loop is CASSLWSRSTGANVLTF. In nucleotides, the CDR3 is TGTGCCAGCAGTTTATGGTCCCGATCGACTGGGGCCAACGTCCTGACTTTC.

The chain combines TRBV6-4 with TRBJ1-5, with D possibly TRBD1 on 6 matching bases. The CDR3 extends over 19 amino acids. V lost 0 bases and J lost 6, with 24 bases in between. Germline-derived CDR1 and CDR2 are MRHNA and SNTAGT. The CDR3 nucleotides are TGTGCCAGCAGTGACTCTTTGGGGTGCAGGGGAGGTCCGAGTCAGCCCCAGCATTTT. Encoded protein: CASSDSLGCRGGPSQPQHF.

In DNA form, the CDR3 reads TGTGCCAGCAGTGGAGGACAGGACTATGGCTACACCTTC. Its protein product is CASSGGQDYGYTF. This chain connects TRBV28 to TRBJ1-2, with 7 bases aligning to TRBD1. This CDR3 has 13 residues. Germline V gene sequence: CDR1 MDHEN, CDR2 SYDVKM. With V trimmed by 5 bases and J by 3 bases, 3 bases remained unmatched.